This T cell receptor beta chain was identified in a study of blood T cell repertoires in COVID-19. Study as a whole: Sites in the United States, Italy and Spain provided acute and convalescent COVID-19 samples. In each case, the material was cDNA or gDNA derived from T cells, B-cell-depleted T cells, or PBMCs.

In the original processing: Cell counts per sample came from amplifying reference gene primers. The repertoire was sequenced with immunoSEQ multiplex PCR; TCRdb's copy has only in-frame clones and lacks some. The DNA gave D and trimming, while V, J and clone size come from that table. The sample shows about 190,000 clones, approximately 90% of them seen only once. The CDR3 consists of 12 residues. Germline values: CDR1 MNHNY, CDR2 SVGAGI (reference sequence). J gave up 10 bases and V 2 bases, and 2 bases lay outside the gene matches. The V gene is TRBV6-6, the J gene TRBJ2-1; 7 bases are shared with TRBD2. The sequenced material came from peripheral blood. This receptor was taken from a man aged 30-40 years with acute or convalescent COVID-19. The CDR3 protein is CASSYGRVEQFF. CDR3 nucleotide sequence: TGTGCCAGCAGTTACGGGAGGGTGGAGCAGTTCTTC.